The TCR beta chain described here comes from a study of blood T cells in healthy people across ages. General study points: Long-lived donors exceeded aged donors in naive CD4+ cells and diversity.

The study isolated at least 6 million PBMCs from each sample. The use of a sample-barcoded 5' primer and a J-beta primer mix characterized a second PCR of roughly 6 to 11 cycles. TCRdb ran MiXCR on the 5' RACE reads and lists one entry per CDR3 protein. Of about 970,000 distinct CDR3 sequences in the sample, about 51% are singletons; the top ten hold about a fifth. As for this clonotype: What it recognizes is unknown. The junction differs from germline at one of its ends, possibly a read error.

The sequencing input was blood. This receptor was taken from a woman between 55 and 75 years old in good health.

The CDR3 DNA sequence: TGTACCACCAACCCGTGCCTGACTAGCGAGGTCCGTGAAGGGACCCAGTACTTC. Its protein is CTTNPCLTSEVREGTQYF. The rearrangement joins TRBV24-1 to TRBJ2-5, with TRBD2 identical over 8 bases. The CDR3 has 18 amino acids. Germline values: CDR1 KGHDR, CDR2 SFDVKD.